Each of the 4 T cell receptor beta chains below was sequenced from the same sample in a study of cytomegalovirus exposure and HLA in healthy donors. The primer mix had 60 Vbeta and 13 Jbeta primers. Only in-frame clones appear in the TCRdb table, and some are missing; sequencing was by immunoSEQ multiplex PCR. The sample has fewer than 130,000 clones, over 65% seen once; the top ten hold around 1.2%. Sequencing was done on a sample of PBMCs. These receptor sequences come from a woman aged 25 to 45 in good health and CMV-seronegative.

The chain combines TRBV11-3 with TRBJ1-1; D is unresolved. Germline V CDR1 and CDR2: SGHNT, YENEEA. The CDR3 consists of 12 residues. V was shortened by 5 bases and J by 5 bases, with 9 bases between the two germline ends. The DNA of the CDR3 is TGTGCCAGCAGCAGTTCGGGGACTGAAGCTTTCTTT. Translated: CASSSSGTEAFF.

The chain uses TRBV19 and TRBJ2-3, with D possibly TRBD2 on 5 matching bases. Germline CDR1 is LNHDA and CDR2 is SQIVND (reference sequence). There are 12 residues in the CDR3. V gave up 2 bases and J gave up 6 bases, with 6 bases separating them. The chain's CDR3 is CASSIREDTQYF. The CDR3 DNA sequence: TGTGCCAGTAGTATAAGGGAGGATACGCAGTATTTT.

This chain links TRBV7-3 with TRBJ2-1, with 7 bases fitting TRBD2. V trimming: 6 bases; J trimming: 6 bases; junction bases outside the gene matches: 5. Per the germline V gene, CDR1 is SGHTA and CDR2 is FQGTGA. The CDR3 consists of 13 residues. The CDR3 spells CASSRTSANEQFF. Here the CDR3 DNA reads TGTGCCAGCAGTCGTACTAGCGCCAATGAGCAGTTCTTC.

The gene calls are TRBV7-6 and TRBJ2-3, with 12 bases that match TRBD2. CDR1 and CDR2 from the germline V gene are SGHVS and FNYEAQ. With V trimmed by 4 bases and J by 7 bases, 6 bases remained unmatched. CDR3 length: 15 amino acids. The CDR3 region is CASSSTSGSVYTQYF. The CDR3 DNA reads as TGTGCCAGCAGCTCGACTAGCGGGAGTGTGTATACGCAGTATTTT.